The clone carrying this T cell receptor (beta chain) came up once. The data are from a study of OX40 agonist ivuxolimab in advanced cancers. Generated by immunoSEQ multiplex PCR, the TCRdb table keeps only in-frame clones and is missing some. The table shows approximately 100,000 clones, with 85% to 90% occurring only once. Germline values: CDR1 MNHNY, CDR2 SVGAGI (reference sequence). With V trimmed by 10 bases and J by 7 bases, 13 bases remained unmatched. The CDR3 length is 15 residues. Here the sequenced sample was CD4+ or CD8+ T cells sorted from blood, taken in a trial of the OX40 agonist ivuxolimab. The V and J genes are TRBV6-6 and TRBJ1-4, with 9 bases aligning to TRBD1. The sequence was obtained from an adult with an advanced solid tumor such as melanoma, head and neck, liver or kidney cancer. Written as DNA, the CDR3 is TGTGCCACACGAGGTCAAGGGACAGGGAGTGAAAAACTGTTTTTT. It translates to CATRGQGTGSEKLFF.